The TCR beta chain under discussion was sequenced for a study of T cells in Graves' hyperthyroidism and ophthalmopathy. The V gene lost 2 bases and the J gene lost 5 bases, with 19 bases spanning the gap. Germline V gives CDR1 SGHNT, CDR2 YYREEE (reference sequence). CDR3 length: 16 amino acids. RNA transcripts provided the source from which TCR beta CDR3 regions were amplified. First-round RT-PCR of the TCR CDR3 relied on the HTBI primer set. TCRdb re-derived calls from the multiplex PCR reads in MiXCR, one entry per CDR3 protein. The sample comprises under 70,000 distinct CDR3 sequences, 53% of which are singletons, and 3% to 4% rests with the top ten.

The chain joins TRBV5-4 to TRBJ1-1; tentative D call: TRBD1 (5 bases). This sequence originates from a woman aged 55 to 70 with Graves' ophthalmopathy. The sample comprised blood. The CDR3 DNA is TGTGCCAGCAGCTTCCGTAGGGGAGAGGGAGGGACTGAAGCTTTCTTT. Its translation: CASSFRRGEGGTEAFF.